This note documents a single T cell receptor beta chain sequence. These data belong to a study of blood T cell repertoires in COVID-19. Across the study: The United States, Italy and Spain were the sources of the acute and convalescent COVID-19 samples. PBMCs, B-cell-depleted T cells, or T cells provided the cDNA or gDNA that made up the material.

Trimming cost V 0 bases and J 5 bases, with 10 bases left between them. Per germline, CDR1 MNHEY and CDR2 SVGAGI. This CDR3 has 14 residues. Original analysis: Amplification of reference gene primers provided the estimated nucleated cell counts. The protocol was immunoSEQ multiplex PCR, while the TCRdb copy is restricted to in-frame clones and leaves out a portion. V, J and clone size were drawn from that table, and D and trimming were deduced from the DNA. The sample contains around 160,000 clones, about nine tenths of which appear only once. The material sequenced was peripheral blood. This clonotype was sampled from a human donor in a cohort sampled during active COVID-19. This chain links TRBV6-5 with TRBJ1-1; D not certain. The CDR3 protein is CASSYSAGRTEAFF. The DNA of the CDR3 is TGTGCCAGCAGTTACTCGGCAGGAAGGACTGAAGCTTTCTTT.